Listed here are 7 T cell receptor beta chains from one sample, sequenced in a study of graft-versus-host responses after intestinal transplantation. Sequenced by immunoSEQ multiplex PCR; TCRdb stores in-frame clones only, minus some. The sample includes roughly 25,000 clones, around four fifths of them seen just once. Sequenced material: PBMCs, taken around 29 days after intestinal transplant. All receptors derive from a human patient who received an intestinal transplant, so some T cells may come from the graft donor.

The chain joins TRBV7-9 to TRBJ2-7; D is perhaps TRBD1 (6 bases). CDR3 size: 15 residues. V lost 1 base to trimming and J lost 5 bases, with 15 bases between them. Germline V gives CDR1 SEHNR, CDR2 FQNEAQ (reference sequence). This CDR3 reads CASSLEGGRDDEQYF. CDR3 bases: TGTGCCAGCAGCTTAGAAGGGGGAAGGGACGACGAGCAGTACTTC. Full variable domain (missing parts from reference TRBV7-9 and TRBJ2-7): DTGVSQNPRHKITKRGQNVTFRCDPISEHNRLYWYRQTLGQGPEFLTYFQNEAQLEKSRLLSDRFSAERPKGSFSTLEIQRTEQGDSAMYLCASSLEGGRDDEQYFGPGTRLTVT.

This chain uses TRBV5-1 with TRBJ2-5; D call uncertain. V shed 3 bases and J shed 11 bases, with 17 bases lying between them. The CDR3 runs 13 residues. CDR1 and CDR2 from the germline V gene are SGHRS and YFSETQ. The CDR3 nucleotides are TGCGCCAGCAGCTCCGTTCCCCCCACAGAGCAGTACTTC. Translation: CASSSVPPTEQYF. Complete variable domain (other parts from reference TRBV5-1 and TRBJ2-5): KAGVTQTPRYLIKTRGQQVTLSCSPISGHRSVSWYQQTPGQGLQFLFEYFSETQRNKGNFPGRFSGRQFSNSRSEMNVSTLELGDSALYLCASSSVPPTEQYFGPGTRLLVL.

This clone was seen a single time. This chain connects TRBV7-7 to TRBJ1-1; D unclear. The germline V gene has CDR1 SSHAT and CDR2 FNYEAQ (reference sequence). Deletions cut 2 bases from V and 1 base from J, with 5 bases between. This CDR3 has 13 residues. The CDR3, as DNA: TGTGCCAGCAGCTTATCAGGGAACACTGAAGCTTTCTTT. This encodes CASSLSGNTEAFF.

The chain is built from TRBV7-9 and TRBJ2-1; D not resolved. This CDR3 is built from 15 residues. V was shortened by 5 bases and J by 4 bases, with 15 bases between the two germline ends. In germline, CDR1 is SEHNR, CDR2 FQNEAQ (reference sequence). Written as DNA, the CDR3 is TGTGCCAGCAGCCCAAAGTACTTGATTTACAATGAGCAGTTCTTC. This translates into CASSPKYLIYNEQFF. Looking up the rest from reference TRBV7-9 and TRBJ2-1 gives the full variable domain: DTGVSQNPRHKITKRGQNVTFRCDPISEHNRLYWYRQTLGQGPEFLTYFQNEAQLEKSRLLSDRFSAERPKGSFSTLEIQRTEQGDSAMYLCASSPKYLIYNEQFFGPGTRLTVL.

This clone was seen a handful of times. The genes are TRBV5-1 and TRBJ2-7; perhaps TRBD2 as D (7 bases). CDR1 SGHRS and CDR2 YFSETQ come from the germline V gene. The ends were cut back, 1 base at V and 0 bases at J, with 11 bases in the middle. The CDR3 covers 15 residues. The CDR3 here is CASSLRGGSSYEQYF. In DNA form, the CDR3 reads TGCGCCAGCAGCTTGAGGGGGGGTAGCTCCTACGAGCAGTACTTC.

The J gene is TRBJ2-2, the V gene TRBV4-1; 12 positions agree with TRBD2. The germline gives CDR1 MGHRA, CDR2 YSYEKL. This CDR3 has 15 amino acids. Trimming took 5 bases from V and 8 from J; bases not matched to a gene: 6. The CDR3 loop is CASSRLAGDGGELFF. DNA for the CDR3: TGCGCCAGCAGCAGACTAGCGGGAGATGGGGGGGAGCTGTTTTTT.

This clone was seen only once. The chain employs TRBV27 and TRBJ1-5, with D possibly being TRBD1 (5 bases). V dropped 2 bases and J dropped 5 bases, with 7 bases sitting between them. Per the germline V gene, CDR1 is MNHEY and CDR2 is SMNVEV (reference sequence). This CDR3 comprises 13 residues. In nucleotides, the CDR3 is TGTGCCAGCAGTTTAGTAGGGGATCAGCCCCAGCATTTT. Amino acids: CASSLVGDQPQHF.